This T cell receptor beta chain originates from a study of vaccination effects on CD4 cells after COVID-19. Sequencing was performed with immunoSEQ multiplex PCR; in TCRdb, only in-frame clones are kept and a portion is missing. The table has approximately 74,000 clones, roughly 74% seen once. Before sequencing, viral peptide pools were used by the ViraFEST assay to expand antigen-specific CD4+ T cells. The authors isolated CD4+ T cells after around 9 days of culture. Vaccine recipients had no previous SARS-CoV-2 infection; their nucleocapsid antibodies were negative. On this clone: The antigen is unknown.

The germline gives CDR1 LNHDA, CDR2 SQIVND (reference sequence). V dropped 2 bases and J dropped 2 bases, with 12 bases sitting between them. This CDR3 comprises 15 residues. The material was CD4+ T cells from PBMCs cultured with HCoV-NL63 spike peptides, obtained before COVID-19 vaccination. The rearrangement joins TRBV19 to TRBJ1-2; the D gene is possibly TRBD1 (5 bases). The clonotype comes from a human donor who received a COVID-19 vaccine. The CDR3 bases are TGTGCCAGTAGTATATCCACGAAGGGGAACTATGGCTACACCTTC. It specifies CASSISTKGNYGYTF.